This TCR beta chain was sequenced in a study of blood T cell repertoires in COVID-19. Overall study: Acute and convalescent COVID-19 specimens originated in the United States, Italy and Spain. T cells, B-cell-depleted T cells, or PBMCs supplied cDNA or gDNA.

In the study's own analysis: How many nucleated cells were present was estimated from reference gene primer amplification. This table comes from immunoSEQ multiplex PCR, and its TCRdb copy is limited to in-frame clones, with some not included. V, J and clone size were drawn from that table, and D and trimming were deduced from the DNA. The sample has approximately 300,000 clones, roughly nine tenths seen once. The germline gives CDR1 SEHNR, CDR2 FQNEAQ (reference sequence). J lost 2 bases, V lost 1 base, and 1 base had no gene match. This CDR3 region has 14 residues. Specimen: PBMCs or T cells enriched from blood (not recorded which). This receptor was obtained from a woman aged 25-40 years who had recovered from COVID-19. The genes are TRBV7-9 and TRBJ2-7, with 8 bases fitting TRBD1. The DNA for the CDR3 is TGTGCCAGCAGCTTAGGGACAGGGCCCTACGAGCAGTACTTC. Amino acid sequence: CASSLGTGPYEQYF.